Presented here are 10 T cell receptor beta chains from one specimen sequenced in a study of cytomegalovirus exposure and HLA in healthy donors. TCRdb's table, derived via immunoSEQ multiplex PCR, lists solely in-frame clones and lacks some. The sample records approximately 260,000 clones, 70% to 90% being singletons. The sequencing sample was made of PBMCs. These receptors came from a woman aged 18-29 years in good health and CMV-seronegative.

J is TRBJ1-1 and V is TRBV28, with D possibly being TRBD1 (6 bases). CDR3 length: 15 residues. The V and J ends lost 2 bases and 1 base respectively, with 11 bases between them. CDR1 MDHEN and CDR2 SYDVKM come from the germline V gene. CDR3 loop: CASSLLGTKNTEAFF. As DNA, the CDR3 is TGTGCCAGCAGTTTACTCGGGACAAAGAACACTGAAGCTTTCTTT.

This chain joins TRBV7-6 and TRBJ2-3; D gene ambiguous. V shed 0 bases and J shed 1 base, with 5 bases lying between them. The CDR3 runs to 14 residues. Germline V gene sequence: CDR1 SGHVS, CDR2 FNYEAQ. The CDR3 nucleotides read TGTGCCAGCAGCTTAGCCCCCGGCACAGATACGCAGTATTTT. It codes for CASSLAPGTDTQYF.

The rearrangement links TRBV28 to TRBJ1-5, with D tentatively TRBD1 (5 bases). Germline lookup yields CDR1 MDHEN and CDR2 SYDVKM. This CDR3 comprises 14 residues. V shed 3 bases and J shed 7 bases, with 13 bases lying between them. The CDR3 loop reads CASSFGGARQPQHF. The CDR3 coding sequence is TGTGCCAGCAGTTTTGGAGGGGCGAGGCAGCCCCAGCATTTT. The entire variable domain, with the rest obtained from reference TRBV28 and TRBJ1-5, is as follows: DVKVTQSSRYLVKRTGEKVFLECVQDMDHENMFWYRQDPGLGLRLIYFSYDVKMKEKGDIPEGYSVSREKKERFSLILESASTNQTSMYLCASSFGGARQPQHFGDGTRLSIL.

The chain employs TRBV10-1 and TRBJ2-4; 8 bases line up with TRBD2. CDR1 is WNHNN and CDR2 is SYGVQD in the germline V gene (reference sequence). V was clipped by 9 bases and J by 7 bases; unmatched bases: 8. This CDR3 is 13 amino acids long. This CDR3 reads CASTAGDVNIQYF. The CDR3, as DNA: TGCGCCAGTACAGCGGGAGATGTGAACATTCAGTACTTC.

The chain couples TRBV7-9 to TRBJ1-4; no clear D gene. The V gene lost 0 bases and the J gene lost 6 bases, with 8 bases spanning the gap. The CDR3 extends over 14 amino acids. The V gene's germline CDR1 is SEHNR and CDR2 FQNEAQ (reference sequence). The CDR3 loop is CASSLATEDEKLFF. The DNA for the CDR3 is TGTGCCAGCAGCTTAGCGACGGAGGATGAAAAACTGTTTTTT.

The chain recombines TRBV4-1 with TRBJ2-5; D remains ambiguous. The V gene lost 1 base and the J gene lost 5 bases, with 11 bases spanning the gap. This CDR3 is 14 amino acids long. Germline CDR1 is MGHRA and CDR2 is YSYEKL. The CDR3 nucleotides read TGCGCCAGCAGCCAAGCCTTGCAGGTGGAGACCCAGTACTTC. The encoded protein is CASSQALQVETQYF.

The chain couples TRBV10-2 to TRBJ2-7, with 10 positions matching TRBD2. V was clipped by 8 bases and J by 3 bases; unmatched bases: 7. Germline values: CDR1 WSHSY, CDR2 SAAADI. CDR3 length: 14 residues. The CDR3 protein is CASGLVAGGYEQYF. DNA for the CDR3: TGCGCCAGCGGATTAGTAGCGGGAGGCTACGAGCAGTACTTC.

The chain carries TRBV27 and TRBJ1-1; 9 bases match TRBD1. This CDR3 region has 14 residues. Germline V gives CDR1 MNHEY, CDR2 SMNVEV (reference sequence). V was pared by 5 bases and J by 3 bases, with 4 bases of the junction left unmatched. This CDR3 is CASSLQGADTEAFF. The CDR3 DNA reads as TGTGCCAGCAGTCTACAGGGGGCGGACACTGAAGCTTTCTTT.

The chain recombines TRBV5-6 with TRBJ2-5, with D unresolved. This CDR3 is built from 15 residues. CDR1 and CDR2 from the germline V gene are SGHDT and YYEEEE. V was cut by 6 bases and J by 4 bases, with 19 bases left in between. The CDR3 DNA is TGTGCCAGCAACCCCAGGTCTCGATTGGGAGAGACCCAGTACTTC. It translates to CASNPRSRLGETQYF. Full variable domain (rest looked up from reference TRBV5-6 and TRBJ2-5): DAGVTQSPTHLIKTRGQQVTLRCSPKSGHDTVSWYQQALGQGPQFIFQYYEEEERQRGNFPDRFSGHQFPNYSSELNVNALLLGDSALYLCASNPRSRLGETQYFGPGTRLLVL.

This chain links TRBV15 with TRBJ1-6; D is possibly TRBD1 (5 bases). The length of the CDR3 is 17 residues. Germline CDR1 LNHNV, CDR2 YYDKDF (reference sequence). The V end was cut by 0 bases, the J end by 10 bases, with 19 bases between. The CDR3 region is CATSREPPDQGGSPLHF. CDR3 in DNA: TGTGCCACCAGCAGAGAACCCCCCGATCAGGGCGGATCACCCCTCCACTTT.